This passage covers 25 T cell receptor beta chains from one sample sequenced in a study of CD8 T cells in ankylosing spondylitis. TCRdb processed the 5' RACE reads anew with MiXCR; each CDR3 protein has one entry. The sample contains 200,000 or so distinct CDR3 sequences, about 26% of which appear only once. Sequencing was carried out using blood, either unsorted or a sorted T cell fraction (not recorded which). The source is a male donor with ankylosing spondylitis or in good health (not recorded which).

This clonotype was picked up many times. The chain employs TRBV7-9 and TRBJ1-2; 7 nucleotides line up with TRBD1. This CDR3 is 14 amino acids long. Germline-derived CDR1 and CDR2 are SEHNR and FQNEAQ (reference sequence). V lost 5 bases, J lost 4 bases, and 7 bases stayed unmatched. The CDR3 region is CASSPDRAAYGYTF. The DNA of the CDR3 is TGTGCCAGCAGCCCAGACAGGGCCGCCTATGGCTACACCTTC.

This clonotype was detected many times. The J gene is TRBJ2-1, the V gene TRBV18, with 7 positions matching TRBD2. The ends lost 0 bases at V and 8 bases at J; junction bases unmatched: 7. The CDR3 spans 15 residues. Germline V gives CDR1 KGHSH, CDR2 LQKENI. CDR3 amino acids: CASSPPGGGRDEQFF. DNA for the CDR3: TGTGCCAGCTCACCACCTGGCGGGGGACGGGATGAGCAGTTCTTC.

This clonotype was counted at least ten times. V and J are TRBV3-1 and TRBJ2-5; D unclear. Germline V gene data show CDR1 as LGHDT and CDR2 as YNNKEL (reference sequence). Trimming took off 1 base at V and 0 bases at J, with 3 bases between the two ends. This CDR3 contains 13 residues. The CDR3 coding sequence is TGTGCCAGCAGCCAAGGGAACCAAGAGACCCAGTACTTC. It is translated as CASSQGNQETQYF.

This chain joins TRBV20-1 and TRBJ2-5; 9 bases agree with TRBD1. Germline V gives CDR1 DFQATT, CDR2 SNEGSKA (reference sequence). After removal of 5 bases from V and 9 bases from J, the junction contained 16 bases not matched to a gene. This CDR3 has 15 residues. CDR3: CSARPPGQGLGAQYF. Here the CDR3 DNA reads TGCAGTGCTCGACCACCGGGACAGGGCCTCGGGGCCCAGTACTTC.

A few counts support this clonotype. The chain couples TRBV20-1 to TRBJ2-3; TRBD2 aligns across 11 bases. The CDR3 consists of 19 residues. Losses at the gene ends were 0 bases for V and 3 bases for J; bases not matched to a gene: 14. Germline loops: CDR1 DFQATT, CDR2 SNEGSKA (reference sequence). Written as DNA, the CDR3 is TGCAGTGCTAGAGATACTCCGACTAGCGGGATCCTGCGTACAGATACGCAGTATTTT. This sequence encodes CSARDTPTSGILRTDTQYF.

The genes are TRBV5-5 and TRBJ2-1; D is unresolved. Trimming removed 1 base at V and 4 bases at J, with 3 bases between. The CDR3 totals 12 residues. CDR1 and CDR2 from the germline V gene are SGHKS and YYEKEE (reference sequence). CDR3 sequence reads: CASSLLYNEQFF. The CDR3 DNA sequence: TGTGCCAGCAGCTTGTTATACAATGAGCAGTTCTTC. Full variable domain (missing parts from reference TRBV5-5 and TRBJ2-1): DAGVTQSPTHLIKTRGQQVTLRCSPISGHKSVSWYQQVLGQGPQFIFQYYEKEERGRGNFPDRFSARQFPNYSSELNVNALLLGDSALYLCASSLLYNEQFFGPGTRLTVL.

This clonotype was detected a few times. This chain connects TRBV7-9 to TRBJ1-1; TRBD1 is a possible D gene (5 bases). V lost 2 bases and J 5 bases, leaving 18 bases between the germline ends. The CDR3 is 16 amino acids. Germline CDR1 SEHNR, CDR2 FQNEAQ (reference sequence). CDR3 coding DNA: TGTGCCAGCAGCTTATCCGGGGGTGGCGGTCGGACTGAAGCTTTCTTT. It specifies CASSLSGGGGRTEAFF.

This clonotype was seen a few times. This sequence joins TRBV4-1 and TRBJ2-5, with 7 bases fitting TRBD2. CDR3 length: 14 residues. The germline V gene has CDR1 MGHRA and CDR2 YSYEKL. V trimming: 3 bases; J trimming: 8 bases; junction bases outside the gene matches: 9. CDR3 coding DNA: TGCGCCAGCAGCCATGAGACTAGCCTGCCAACCCAGTACTTC. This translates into CASSHETSLPTQYF.

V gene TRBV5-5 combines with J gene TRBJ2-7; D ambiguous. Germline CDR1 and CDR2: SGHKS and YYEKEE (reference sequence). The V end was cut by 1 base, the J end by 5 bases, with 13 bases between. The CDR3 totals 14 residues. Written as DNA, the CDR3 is TGTGCCAGCAGCTTGATGGGATCTCTCCACGAGCAGTACTTC. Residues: CASSLMGSLHEQYF.

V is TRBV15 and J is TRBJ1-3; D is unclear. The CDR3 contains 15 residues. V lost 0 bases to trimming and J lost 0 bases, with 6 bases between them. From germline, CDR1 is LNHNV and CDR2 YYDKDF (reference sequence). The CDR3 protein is CATSRDVGSGNTIYF. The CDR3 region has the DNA TGTGCCACCAGCAGAGATGTGGGCTCTGGAAACACCATATATTTT.

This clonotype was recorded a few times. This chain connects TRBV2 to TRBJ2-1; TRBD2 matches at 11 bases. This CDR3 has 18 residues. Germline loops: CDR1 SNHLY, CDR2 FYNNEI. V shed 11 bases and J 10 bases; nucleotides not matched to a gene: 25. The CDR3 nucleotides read TGTGCCTTCAGCCAAAGCCGATCTCGACTAGCGGGGCTATCCGAGCAGTTCTTC. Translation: CAFSQSRSRLAGLSEQFF.

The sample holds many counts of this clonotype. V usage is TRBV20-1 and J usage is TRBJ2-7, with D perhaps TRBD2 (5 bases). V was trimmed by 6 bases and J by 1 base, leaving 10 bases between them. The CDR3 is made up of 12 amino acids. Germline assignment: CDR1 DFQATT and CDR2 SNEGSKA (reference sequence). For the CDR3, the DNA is TGCAGTGCGTCCCGGGGTTCCTACGAGCAGTACTTC. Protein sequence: CSASRGSYEQYF.

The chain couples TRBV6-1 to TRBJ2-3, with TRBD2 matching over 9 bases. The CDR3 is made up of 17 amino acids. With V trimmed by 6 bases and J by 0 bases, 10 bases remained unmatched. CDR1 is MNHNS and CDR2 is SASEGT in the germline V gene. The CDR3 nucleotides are TGTGCCAGCAGCCGTAGCGGGAGAAGTAGGAGCACAGATACGCAGTATTTT. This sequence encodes CASSRSGRSRSTDTQYF.

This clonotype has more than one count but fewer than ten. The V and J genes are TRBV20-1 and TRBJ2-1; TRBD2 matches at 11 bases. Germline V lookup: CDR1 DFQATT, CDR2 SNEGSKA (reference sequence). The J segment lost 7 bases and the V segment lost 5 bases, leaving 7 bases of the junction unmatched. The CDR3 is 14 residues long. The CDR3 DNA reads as TGCAGTGCTCCTACTAGCGGGAGAGTAAATGAGCAGTTCTTC. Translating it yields CSAPTSGRVNEQFF.

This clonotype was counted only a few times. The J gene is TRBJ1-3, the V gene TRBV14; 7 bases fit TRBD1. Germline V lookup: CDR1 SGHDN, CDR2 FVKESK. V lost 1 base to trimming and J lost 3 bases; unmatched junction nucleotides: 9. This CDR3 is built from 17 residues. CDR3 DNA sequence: TGTGCCAGCAGCCAAGTAGGCGGACAGGCCTTTGGAAACACCATATATTTT. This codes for CASSQVGGQAFGNTIYF.

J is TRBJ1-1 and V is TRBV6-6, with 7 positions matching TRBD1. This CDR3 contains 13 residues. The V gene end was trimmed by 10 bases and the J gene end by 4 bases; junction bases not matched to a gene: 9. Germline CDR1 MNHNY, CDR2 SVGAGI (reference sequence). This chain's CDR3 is CANAATGTTEAFF. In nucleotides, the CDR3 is TGTGCCAACGCCGCGACAGGGACCACTGAAGCTTTCTTT.

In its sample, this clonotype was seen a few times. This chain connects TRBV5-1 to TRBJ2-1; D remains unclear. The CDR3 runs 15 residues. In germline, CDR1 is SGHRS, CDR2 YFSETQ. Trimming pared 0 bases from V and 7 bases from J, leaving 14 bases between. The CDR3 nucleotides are TGCGCCAGCAGCTTGGATCCGGGTACGTCGAATGAGCAGTTCTTC. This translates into CASSLDPGTSNEQFF.

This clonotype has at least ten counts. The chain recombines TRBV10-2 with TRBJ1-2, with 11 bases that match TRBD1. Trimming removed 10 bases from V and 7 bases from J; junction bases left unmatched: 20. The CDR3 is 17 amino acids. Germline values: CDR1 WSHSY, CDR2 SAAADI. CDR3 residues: CATQLGTGGRGWGGYTF. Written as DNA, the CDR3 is TGCGCCACCCAGCTCGGGACAGGGGGGCGCGGCTGGGGTGGCTACACCTTC.

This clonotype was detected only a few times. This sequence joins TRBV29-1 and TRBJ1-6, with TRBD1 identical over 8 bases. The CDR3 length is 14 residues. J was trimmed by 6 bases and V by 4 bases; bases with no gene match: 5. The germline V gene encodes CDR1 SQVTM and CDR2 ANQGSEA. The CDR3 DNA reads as TGCAGCGTTGCACAGGGGGAGACTAATTCACCCCTCCACTTT. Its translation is CSVAQGETNSPLHF.

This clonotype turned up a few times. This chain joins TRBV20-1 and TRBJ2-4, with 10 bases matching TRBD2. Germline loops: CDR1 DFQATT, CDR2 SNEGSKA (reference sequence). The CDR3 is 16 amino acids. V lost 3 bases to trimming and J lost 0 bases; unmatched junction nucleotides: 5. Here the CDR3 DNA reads TGCAGTGCTAGTAGCGGGAGGACAAAAGCCAAAAACATTCAGTACTTC. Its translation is CSASSGRTKAKNIQYF.

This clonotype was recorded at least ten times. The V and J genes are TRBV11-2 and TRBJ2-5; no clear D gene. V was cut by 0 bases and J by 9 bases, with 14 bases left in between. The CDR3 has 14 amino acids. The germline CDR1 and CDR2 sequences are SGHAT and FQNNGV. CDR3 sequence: CASSLDRTKVPQYF. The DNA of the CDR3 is TGTGCCAGCAGCTTAGATAGGACCAAAGTTCCCCAGTACTTC.

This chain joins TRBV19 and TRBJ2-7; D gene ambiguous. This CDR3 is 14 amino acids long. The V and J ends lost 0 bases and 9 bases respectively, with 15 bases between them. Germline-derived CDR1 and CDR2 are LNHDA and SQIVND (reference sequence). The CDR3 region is CASSIDGSERGQYF. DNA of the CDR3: TGTGCCAGTAGTATAGATGGATCCGAACGAGGGCAGTACTTC.

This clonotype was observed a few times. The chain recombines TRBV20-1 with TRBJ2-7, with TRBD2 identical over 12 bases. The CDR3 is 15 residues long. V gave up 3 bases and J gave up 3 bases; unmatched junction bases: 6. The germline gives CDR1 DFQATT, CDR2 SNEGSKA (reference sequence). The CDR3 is CSASSGLAGFYEQYF. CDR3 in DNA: TGCAGTGCTAGCTCGGGACTAGCGGGTTTCTACGAGCAGTACTTC.

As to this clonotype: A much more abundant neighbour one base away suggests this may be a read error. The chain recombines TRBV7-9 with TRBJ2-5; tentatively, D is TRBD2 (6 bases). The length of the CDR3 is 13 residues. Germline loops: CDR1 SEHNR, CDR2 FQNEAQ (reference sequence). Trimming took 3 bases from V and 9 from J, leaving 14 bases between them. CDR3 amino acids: CASSFLEREPQYF. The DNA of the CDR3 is TGTGCCAGCAGCTTCCTTGAACGGGAGCCCCAGTACTTC.

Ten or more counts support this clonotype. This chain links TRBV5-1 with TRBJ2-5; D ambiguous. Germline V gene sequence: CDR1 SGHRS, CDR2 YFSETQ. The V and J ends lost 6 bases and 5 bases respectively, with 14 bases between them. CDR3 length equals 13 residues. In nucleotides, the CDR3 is TGCGCCAGCATGGAGATGGGTGGGGAGACCCAGTACTTC. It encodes CASMEMGGETQYF. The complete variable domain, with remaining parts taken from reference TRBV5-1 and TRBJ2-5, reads KAGVTQTPRYLIKTRGQQVTLSCSPISGHRSVSWYQQTPGQGLQFLFEYFSETQRNKGNFPGRFSGRQFSNSRSEMNVSTLELGDSALYLCASMEMGGETQYFGPGTRLLVL.